These T cell receptor beta chains were read from a single sample in a study of glioma-infiltrating T cells. TCRdb called the multiplex PCR reads again in MiXCR, with one record for every CDR3 protein. The sample consists of 85,000 to 110,000 distinct CDR3 sequences, about 28% of them appearing once. The sequencing input was glioma tissue, nonneoplastic brain tissue, or PBMCs (not recorded which). These receptors were taken from a human donor with low-grade glioma or glioblastoma, undergoing nonglioma brain surgery, or in good health (not recorded which). CDR3s include the opening cysteine and the closing phenylalanine or tryptophan. The D gene is left open where the match is weak. The size of a clone is reported for some rows only, either as once, few or many, or as a class for expanded clones.

size: many
V: TRBV6-1
D: NA
J: TRBJ1-1
CDR3: CASLSGFGTEAFF
DNA: TGTGCCAGCTTATCAGGGTTTGGGACTGAAGCTTTCTTT

size: many
V: TRBV18
D: NA
J: TRBJ1-2
CDR3: CASSPGGYGYTF
DNA: TGTGCCAGCTCACCAGGTGGATATGGCTACACCTTC

size: NA
V: TRBV10-2
D: TRBD1
J: TRBJ1-1
CDR3: CATSKQGDTEAFF
DNA: TGTGCCACCAGTAAACAGGGGGATACTGAAGCTTTCTTT

size: many
V: TRBV20-1
D: TRBD1
J: TRBJ1-1
CDR3: CSARPDRRTEAFF
DNA: TGCAGTGCTCGTCCGGACAGGAGGACTGAAGCTTTCTTT

size: many
V: TRBV4-3
D: NA
J: TRBJ2-1
CDR3: CASSLVRGHEQFF
DNA: TGCGCCAGCAGCCTTGTGAGGGGACATGAGCAGTTCTTC

size: NA
V: TRBV2
D: NA
J: TRBJ2-1
CDR3: CASSEGLNLYNEQFF
DNA: TGTGCCAGCAGTGAAGGGCTTAATCTTTACAATGAGCAGTTCTTC

size: few
V: TRBV9
D: NA
J: TRBJ2-6
CDR3: CASSVDSSGANVLTF
DNA: TGTGCCAGCAGCGTAGACTCCTCTGGGGCCAACGTCCTGACTTTC

size: many
V: TRBV7-2
D: NA
J: TRBJ2-5
CDR3: CASSLLGLEETQYF
DNA: TGTGCCAGCAGCTTATTAGGGCTAGAGGAGACCCAGTACTTC

size: many
V: TRBV7-2
D: NA
J: TRBJ2-3
CDR3: CASSLGAGYTDTQYF
DNA: TGTGCCAGCAGCTTAGGGGCGGGTTACACAGATACGCAGTATTTT

size: many
V: TRBV6-1
D: TRBD1
J: TRBJ2-7
CDR3: CASTWTGWLYEQYF
DNA: TGTGCCAGCACCTGGACAGGATGGCTCTACGAGCAGTACTTC

size: many
V: TRBV4-1
D: NA
J: TRBJ2-1
CDR3: CASSRSLQDSSYNEQFF
DNA: TGCGCCAGCAGCCGATCCTTACAGGACAGCTCCTACAATGAGCAGTTCTTC

size: many
V: TRBV6-1
D: NA
J: TRBJ1-2
CDR3: CASKYRGTNYGYTF
DNA: TGTGCCAGCAAGTATAGGGGGACGAACTATGGCTACACCTTC

size: many
V: TRBV25-1
D: NA
J: TRBJ1-6
CDR3: CASSDINSPLHF
DNA: TGTGCCAGCAGTGATATCAATTCACCCCTCCACTTT

size: NA
V: TRBV2
D: TRBD2
J: TRBJ2-3
CDR3: CASSAGTSGFETEYF
DNA: TGTGCCAGCAGTGCCGGGACTAGCGGTTTCGAGACCGAGTACTTC

size: NA
V: TRBV5-1
D: TRBD1
J: TRBJ1-1
CDR3: CASSLDGQGARAFF
DNA: TGCGCCAGCAGCTTAGACGGACAGGGGGCGCGAGCTTTCTTT

size: many
V: TRBV6-1
D: NA
J: TRBJ1-1
CDR3: CASSERRGTTEAFF
DNA: TGTGCCAGCAGTGAACGGAGGGGGACCACTGAAGCTTTCTTT

size: few
V: TRBV12-3/TRBV12-4
D: NA
J: TRBJ1-5
CDR3: CASSFSSEQPQHF
DNA: TGTGCCAGCAGTTTTTCGTCCGAGCAGCCCCAGCATTTT

size: NA
V: TRBV7-9
D: NA
J: TRBJ2-4
CDR3: CASSLVGLAKNIQYF
DNA: TGTGCCAGCAGCTTGGTAGGCCTAGCCAAAAACATTCAGTACTTC

size: NA
V: TRBV4-2
D: TRBD1
J: TRBJ2-5
CDR3: CASSFRDRSQAQYF
DNA: TGTGCCAGCAGCTTCCGGGACAGAAGTCAGGCCCAGTACTTC

size: NA
V: TRBV19
D: NA
J: TRBJ2-3
CDR3: CASWGRRDTQYF
DNA: TGTGCCAGCTGGGGGAGGCGAGATACGCAGTATTTT

size: many
V: TRBV6-1
D: NA
J: TRBJ2-5
CDR3: CASRGGRETQYF
DNA: TGTGCCAGCAGGGGGGGCCGGGAGACCCAGTACTTC

size: NA
V: TRBV4-3
D: TRBD2
J: TRBJ2-3
CDR3: CASSQDLFAGGEDTKYF
DNA: TGCGCCAGCAGCCAAGATCTTTTCGCGGGGGGGGAGGATACGAAGTATTTT

size: few
V: TRBV7-9
D: NA
J: TRBJ1-3
CDR3: CASSLAGYTIYF
DNA: TGTGCCAGCAGCTTAGCCGGTTACACCATATATTTT

size: many
V: TRBV14
D: NA
J: TRBJ2-7
CDR3: CASSQDYVGTYEQYF
DNA: TGTGCCAGCAGCCAAGATTATGTCGGCACCTACGAGCAGTACTTC

size: many
V: TRBV6-1
D: TRBD1
J: TRBJ2-6
CDR3: CASRDRVSSGANVLTF
DNA: TGTGCCAGCAGGGACAGGGTCAGCTCTGGGGCCAACGTCCTGACTTTC

size: NA
V: TRBV6-5
D: NA
J: TRBJ2-1
CDR3: CASILSLVGGSEQFF
DNA: TGTGCCAGCATCCTCTCGTTGGTAGGAGGTAGTGAGCAGTTCTTC

size: NA
V: TRBV7-3
D: TRBD2
J: TRBJ2-6
CDR3: CASSLRGGLAGANVLTF
DNA: TGTGCCAGCAGCTTACGGGGCGGACTAGCTGGGGCCAACGTCCTGACTTTC

size: many
V: TRBV6-2/TRBV6-3
D: NA
J: TRBJ1-2
CDR3: CASSYSGQNYGYTF
DNA: TGTGCCAGCAGTTACTCTGGTCAGAACTATGGCTACACCTTC

size: few
V: TRBV4-3
D: TRBD1
J: TRBJ2-7
CDR3: CASSPGTGQRAQYF
DNA: TGCGCCAGCAGCCCTGGGACAGGCCAACGAGCGCAGTACTTC

size: NA
V: TRBV20-1
D: NA
J: TRBJ2-6
CDR3: CSAYRDSVSGANVLTF
DNA: TGCAGTGCTTACAGGGACTCTGTCTCTGGGGCCAACGTCCTGACTTTC

size: many
V: TRBV15
D: NA
J: TRBJ1-2
CDR3: CATSRDKVGSSGYTF
DNA: TGTGCCACCAGCAGAGATAAAGTGGGTTCAAGTGGCTACACCTTC

size: few
V: TRBV9
D: TRBD1
J: TRBJ2-3
CDR3: CASSTRTGTAVRITDTQYF
DNA: TGTGCCAGCAGCACAAGGACAGGGACCGCCGTAAGAATCACAGATACGCAGTATTTT

size: many
V: TRBV6-2/TRBV6-3
D: NA
J: TRBJ2-1
CDR3: CASSYGRKSTNEQFF
DNA: TGTGCCAGCAGTTACGGCAGGAAGTCCACCAATGAGCAGTTCTTC

size: many
V: TRBV20-1
D: NA
J: TRBJ2-1
CDR3: CSASPDSRYNEQFF
DNA: TGCAGTGCTTCCCCGGATAGTAGATACAATGAGCAGTTCTTC

size: NA
V: TRBV12-3/TRBV12-4
D: NA
J: TRBJ2-1
CDR3: CASRIAVYNEQFF
DNA: TGTGCCAGCAGAATAGCAGTCTACAATGAGCAGTTCTTC

size: few
V: TRBV28
D: NA
J: TRBJ1-1
CDR3: CATKDSNTEAFF
DNA: TGTGCCACTAAGGACAGTAACACTGAAGCTTTCTTT

size: NA
V: TRBV11-2
D: TRBD1
J: TRBJ1-1
CDR3: CATSGQGGTEAFF
DNA: TGTGCCACGTCGGGACAGGGGGGCACTGAAGCTTTCTTT

size: NA
V: TRBV14
D: TRBD1
J: TRBJ1-6
CDR3: CASSLTRGNSPLHF
DNA: TGTGCCAGCAGCCTTACCAGGGGGAATTCACCCCTCCACTTT

size: many
V: TRBV5-6
D: NA
J: TRBJ2-2
CDR3: CASSLPTSWGTGELFF
DNA: TGTGCCAGCAGCTTGCCCACCAGCTGGGGGACCGGGGAGCTGTTTTTT

size: NA
V: TRBV5-4
D: NA
J: TRBJ1-3
CDR3: CASSLAGFRNTIYF
DNA: TGTGCCAGCAGCTTGGCAGGGTTTCGAAACACCATATATTTT

size: many
V: TRBV6-1
D: NA
J: TRBJ1-2
CDR3: CASSPGRANGYTF
DNA: TGTGCCAGCAGCCCGGGACGGGCGAATGGCTACACCTTC

size: NA
V: TRBV12-3/TRBV12-4
D: NA
J: TRBJ2-1
CDR3: CASNTRGRGNEQFF
DNA: TGTGCCAGCAACACCCGGGGACGAGGGAATGAGCAGTTCTTC

size: many
V: TRBV28
D: NA
J: TRBJ2-7
CDR3: CASSLTYEQYF
DNA: TGTGCCAGCAGTTTGACCTACGAGCAGTACTTC

size: NA
V: TRBV12-3/TRBV12-4
D: TRBD2
J: TRBJ2-1
CDR3: CASSRETSGGNEQLF
DNA: TGTGCCAGCAGTCGTGAGACTAGCGGGGGAAATGAGCAGCTCTTC

size: many
V: TRBV5-1
D: NA
J: TRBJ2-3
CDR3: CASSPTSTDTQYF
DNA: TGCGCCAGCAGCCCGACTAGTACAGATACGCAGTATTTT

size: many
V: TRBV12-3/TRBV12-4
D: NA
J: TRBJ1-1
CDR3: CASSLSTGTEAFF
DNA: TGTGCCAGCAGTCTCTCTACAGGTACTGAAGCTTTCTTT

size: many
V: TRBV6-6
D: NA
J: TRBJ2-3
CDR3: CASSYSGFLSTDTQYF
DNA: TGTGCCAGCAGTTACTCCGGGTTTCTTAGCACAGATACGCAGTATTTT

size: many
V: TRBV6-1
D: NA
J: TRBJ1-2
CDR3: CASSRTDYGYTF
DNA: TGTGCCAGCAGCCGGACAGACTATGGCTACACCTTC

size: few
V: TRBV5-1
D: NA
J: TRBJ1-2
CDR3: CASSLDGQSYGYTF
DNA: TGCGCCAGCAGCTTGGATGGACAGTCATATGGCTACACCTTC

size: once
V: TRBV3-1
D: TRBD2
J: TRBJ2-5
CDR3: CASGHAGGQETQYF
DNA: TGTGCCAGCGGCCACGCGGGGGGGCAAGAGACCCAGTACTTC

size: NA
V: TRBV7-9
D: NA
J: TRBJ2-4
CDR3: CASSWTEGKNIQYF
DNA: TGTGCCAGCAGCTGGACGGAGGGCAAAAACATTCAGTACTTC

size: many
V: TRBV2
D: NA
J: TRBJ2-3
CDR3: CASSDFVTKKYF
DNA: TGTGCCAGCAGTGATTTTGTGACTAAGAAGTATTTT

size: few
V: TRBV12-3/TRBV12-4
D: TRBD1
J: TRBJ1-2
CDR3: CASSSSRQGGGYTF
DNA: TGTGCCAGCAGCTCCTCACGACAGGGAGGGGGCTACACCTTC

size: many
V: TRBV19
D: TRBD1
J: TRBJ1-5
CDR3: CASSIGTGGSYQPQHF
DNA: TGTGCCAGTAGTATAGGAACAGGGGGCTCGTATCAGCCCCAGCATTTT

size: many
V: TRBV4-2
D: TRBD2
J: TRBJ2-1
CDR3: CASSQTSGADNEQFF
DNA: TGTGCCAGCAGCCAAACTAGCGGGGCGGACAATGAGCAGTTCTTC